A selection of T cell receptor beta chains follows, all from one sample in a study of blood T cell repertoires in COVID-19. Profiling relied on immunoSEQ multiplex PCR, and the TCRdb table lists in-frame clones only, not all of them. This sample has approximately 150,000 clones; roughly 82% occur once, and the top ten carry about 16%. The sequenced sample was PBMCs or T cells enriched from blood (not recorded which). These receptors were taken from a man aged 45-60 years who had recovered from COVID-19. Each CDR3 is given with its conserved first and last residue. A D gene is named only where the DNA matches it firmly. Not all rows give a size; the values are once, few, many and, for expanded clones, a class.

J gene	V gene	clone size	D gene	CDR3 protein	CDR3 DNA
TRBJ1-5	TRBV19	NA	TRBD1	CASSTPGGGEPQHF	TGTGCCAGTAGTACCCCAGGGGGCGGTGAGCCCCAGCATTTT
TRBJ2-1	TRBV10-1	NA	TRBD2	CASSVAGGSYNEQFF	TGCGCCAGCAGCGTAGCGGGGGGATCCTACAATGAGCAGTTCTTC
TRBJ2-2	TRBV27	NA	TRBD2	CASSKPRTSGGWESGELFF	TGTGCCAGCAGTAAGCCCCGGACTAGCGGGGGGTGGGAATCCGGGGAGCTGTTTTTT
TRBJ1-5	TRBV30	NA	TRBD1	CARDRGRNQPQHF	TGTGCCCGTGACAGGGGGCGGAATCAGCCCCAGCATTTT
TRBJ2-2	TRBV27	NA	NA	CASRGRGTGELFF	TGTGCCAGCAGGGGCAGAGGGACCGGGGAGCTGTTTTTT
TRBJ1-2	TRBV19	NA	TRBD1	CASSPNTGTGIYYGYTF	TGTGCCAGTAGCCCTAACACGGGGACAGGGATCTACTATGGCTACACCTTC
TRBJ1-4	TRBV5-1	many	NA	CASSLAGSTNEKLFF	TGCGCCAGCAGCTTGGCAGGGTCAACTAATGAAAAACTGTTTTTT
TRBJ2-1	TRBV10-1	NA	TRBD2	CASSEPTSGGNNEQFF	TGCGCCAGCAGTGAGCCAACTAGCGGGGGAAACAATGAGCAGTTCTTC
TRBJ2-1	TRBV29-1	NA	TRBD1	CSVAGGQGGDEQFF	TGCAGCGTTGCCGGGGGACAGGGGGGCGATGAGCAGTTCTTC
TRBJ1-2	TRBV5-5	NA	NA	CASSPGGFGGYTF	TGTGCCAGCAGCCCGGGGGGGTTCGGTGGCTACACCTTC
TRBJ1-4	TRBV9	NA	TRBD1	CASSAKNRGEKLFF	TGTGCCAGCAGCGCGAAAAACAGGGGTGAAAAACTGTTTTTT
TRBJ1-5	TRBV3-1/TRBV3-2	NA	TRBD1	CASSQDGTGTEPQHF	TGTGCCAGCAGCCAAGATGGGACAGGGACGGAGCCCCAGCATTTT
TRBJ2-7	TRBV7-9	once	NA	CASSLRGPSSYEQYF	TGTGCCAGCAGCTTAAGGGGTCCAAGCTCCTACGAGCAGTACTTC
TRBJ1-2	TRBV6-5	NA	TRBD1	CASTTGTAHYYGYTF	TGTGCCAGCACCACCGGGACAGCGCATTACTATGGCTACACCTTC
TRBJ1-1	TRBV6-1	NA	NA	CASSERGAGFTEAFF	TGTGCCAGCAGTGAACGAGGCGCAGGGTTCACTGAAGCTTTCTTT
TRBJ2-5	TRBV5-1	once	TRBD1	CASSPGDRRYQETQYF	TGCGCCAGCAGCCCAGGGGACAGACGGTACCAAGAGACCCAGTACTTC
TRBJ1-1	TRBV5-4	NA	NA	CASSRSLNTEAFF	TGTGCCAGCAGCCGCAGTCTGAACACTGAAGCTTTCTTT
TRBJ1-4	TRBV7-9	NA	NA	CASSLDRQEKIF	TGTGCCAGCAGCTTAGACCGACAGGAGAAGATTTTT
TRBJ2-1	TRBV29-1	once	NA	CSGDMSSYNEQFF	TGCAGCGGGGACATGAGCTCCTACAATGAGCAGTTCTTC
TRBJ1-5	TRBV3-1/TRBV3-2	NA	NA	CASSQVLNQPQHF	TGTGCCAGCAGCCAAGTTCTCAATCAGCCCCAGCATTTT
TRBJ2-1	TRBV19	NA	NA	CASSIQGISEQFF	TGTGCCAGTAGTATACAGGGCATCTCTGAGCAGTTCTTC
TRBJ1-4	TRBV3-1/TRBV3-2	NA	NA	CASKISGAANEKLFF	TGTGCCAGCAAAATAAGCGGGGCGGCTAATGAAAAACTGTTTTTT
TRBJ2-1	TRBV11-2	NA	TRBD2	CASSLNPRTSGGAQFF	TGTGCCAGCAGCTTAAATCCTCGTACTAGCGGGGGGGCGCAGTTCTTC
TRBJ1-3	TRBV6-1	NA	NA	CASSEPVAGGNTIYF	TGTGCCAGCAGTGAACCGGTTGCAGGGGGAAACACCATATATTTT
TRBJ1-2	TRBV10-3	NA	TRBD1	CAIRGTGRGYTF	TGTGCCATCAGGGGGACAGGGAGAGGCTACACCTTC
TRBJ1-1	TRBV18	NA	NA	CASSIQGTEAFF	TGTGCCAGCTCAATACAGGGCACTGAAGCTTTCTTT
TRBJ2-2	TRBV18	NA	NA	CASSPAGANPANTGELFF	TGTGCCAGCTCACCGGCGGGTGCGAATCCCGCGAACACCGGGGAGCTGTTTTTT
TRBJ2-5	TRBV2	NA	NA	CASSARAVGETQYF	TGTGCCAGCAGTGCCAGGGCCGTAGGTGAGACCCAGTACTTC
TRBJ2-5	TRBV7-2	few	NA	CASSLGGGGETQYF	TGTGCCAGCAGCTTAGGAGGGGGGGGAGAGACCCAGTACTTC
TRBJ2-3	TRBV7-6	few	TRBD1	CASSYRGSFTDTQYF	TGTGCCAGCAGCTACAGGGGATCTTTCACAGATACGCAGTATTTT
TRBJ2-3	TRBV12-3/TRBV12-4	NA	NA	CASSLGGSDTQYF	TGTGCCAGCAGTTTAGGAGGGTCAGATACGCAGTATTTT
TRBJ2-5	TRBV5-4	NA	TRBD2	CASSPRLTSGGGKTQYF	TGTGCCAGCAGCCCCCGCCTCACTAGCGGGGGAGGTAAGACCCAGTACTTC
TRBJ2-7	TRBV18	few	TRBD1	CASSPAIGTGKHEQYF	TGTGCCAGCTCACCAGCGATTGGGACAGGGAAACACGAGCAGTACTTC
TRBJ1-1	TRBV12-3/TRBV12-4	NA	NA	CASSLRTDTEAFF	TGTGCCAGCAGTTTAAGGACAGACACTGAAGCTTTCTTT
TRBJ2-7	TRBV27	NA	TRBD1	CASGQGSTYEQYF	TGTGCGTCGGGACAGGGGTCCACCTACGAGCAGTACTTC
TRBJ2-7	TRBV6-5	few	NA	CASTTYEQYF	TGTGCCAGCACAACCTACGAGCAGTACTTC
TRBJ2-7	TRBV15	NA	TRBD2	CATSREQRGAPYEQYF	TGTGCCACCAGCAGAGAACAGCGGGGGGCCCCTTACGAGCAGTACTTC
TRBJ2-3	TRBV12-3/TRBV12-4	NA	NA	CASSPSTDTQYF	TGTGCCAGCAGTCCATCCACAGATACGCAGTATTTT
TRBJ1-4	TRBV5-1	NA	TRBD1	CASSLAATGEKLFF	TGCGCCAGCAGCTTGGCCGCGACAGGGGAAAAACTGTTTTTT
TRBJ1-5	TRBV2	NA	TRBD1	CASSARGTGGGQPQHF	TGTGCCAGCAGTGCTAGGGGGACAGGGGGTGGCCAGCCCCAGCATTTT
TRBJ1-2	TRBV6-5	NA	NA	CASRSDRSYGYTF	TGTGCCAGCAGATCCGACAGGTCCTATGGCTACACCTTC
TRBJ1-2	TRBV4-1	few	TRBD1	CASSQGFGQGGYGYTF	TGCGCCAGCAGCCAGGGATTCGGACAGGGTGGCTATGGCTACACCTTC
TRBJ2-3	TRBV4-2	few	NA	CASGRAGAGDTQYF	TGTGCCAGCGGTAGAGCGGGCGCGGGAGATACGCAGTATTTT
TRBJ1-1	TRBV5-4	NA	TRBD1	CASSFPRDRGLNTEAFF	TGTGCCAGCAGCTTTCCCCGGGACAGGGGGCTGAACACTGAAGCTTTCTTT